Described below is a single TCR beta chain sequence and its context. The data originate from a study of blood T cell repertoires in COVID-19. Trimming removed 1 base from V and 5 bases from J; junction bases left unmatched: 1. The CDR3 is 14 amino acids. Germline-derived CDR1 and CDR2 are SGHRS and YFSETQ. The assay was immunoSEQ multiplex PCR, and TCRdb's table has in-frame clones only and misses some. The repertoire holds about 110,000 clones, with 76% as singletons. The gene calls are TRBV5-1 and TRBJ2-2, with 8 nucleotides matching TRBD1. The sample consisted of peripheral blood. The sequence came from a man of 80 years or more with COVID-19, enrolled during active disease. The CDR3 DNA sequence: TGCGCCAGCAGCTTGACAGGGGGAACCGGGGAGCTGTTTTTT. Amino acids: CASSLTGGTGELFF.